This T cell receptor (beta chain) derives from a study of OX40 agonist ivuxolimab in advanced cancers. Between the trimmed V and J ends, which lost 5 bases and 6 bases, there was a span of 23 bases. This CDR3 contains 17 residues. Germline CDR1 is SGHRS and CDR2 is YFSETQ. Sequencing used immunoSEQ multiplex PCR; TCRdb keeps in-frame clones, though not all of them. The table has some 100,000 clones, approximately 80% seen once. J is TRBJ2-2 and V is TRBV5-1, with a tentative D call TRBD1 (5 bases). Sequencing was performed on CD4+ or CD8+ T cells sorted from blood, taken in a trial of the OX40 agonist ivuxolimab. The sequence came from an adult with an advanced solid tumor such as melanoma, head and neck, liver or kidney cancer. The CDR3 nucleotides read TGCGCCAGCAGGTTACCCTTTGGGCAGGGCAGTCCCGGGGAGCTGTTTTTT. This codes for CASRLPFGQGSPGELFF.